The source of this T cell receptor (beta chain) is a study of blood T cell repertoires in COVID-19. For the study at large: Sites in the United States, Italy and Spain provided acute and convalescent COVID-19 samples. Sources were T cells, B-cell-depleted T cells, or PBMCs; the material itself was cDNA or gDNA.

CDR3 size: 19 residues. The J segment lost 0 bases and the V segment lost 1 base, leaving 11 bases of the junction unmatched. Germline V gives CDR1 SGHRS, CDR2 YFSETQ. Original processing methods: Amplified reference gene primers provided the basis for estimating nucleated cell counts. Only in-frame clones appear in the TCRdb table, and some are missing; sequencing was by immunoSEQ multiplex PCR. V and J calls and clone size follow that table, whereas D and trimming were derived from the DNA. The sample lists 50,000 to 75,000 clones, about four fifths seen once, with 5.3% in the top ten. The rearrangement uses TRBV5-1 and TRBJ2-3; 10 bases fit TRBD1. Sequencing was carried out using peripheral blood. The receptor was isolated from a human donor in a cohort sampled during active COVID-19. DNA for the CDR3: TGCGCCAGCAGCTTGTCAGTGACAGGGGGCGCCGGGAGCACAGATACGCAGTATTTT. It encodes CASSLSVTGGAGSTDTQYF. Full variable domain (outside the CDR3, taken from reference TRBV5-1 and TRBJ2-3): KAGVTQTPRYLIKTRGQQVTLSCSPISGHRSVSWYQQTPGQGLQFLFEYFSETQRNKGNFPGRFSGRQFSNSRSEMNVSTLELGDSALYLCASSLSVTGGAGSTDTQYFGPGTRLTVL.